The TCR beta chain described here comes from a study of blood T cell repertoires in COVID-19. V shed 5 bases, J shed 2 bases, and the junction held 8 bases outside the gene matches. CDR1 is SGHRS and CDR2 is YFSETQ in the germline V gene. The CDR3 runs 15 residues. In the original analysis: For nucleated cells, counts were estimated from reference gene primer amplification. TCRdb keeps only in-frame clones here, not all; method: immunoSEQ multiplex PCR. Clonal size and the V and J genes are those of that table, whereas D and trimming came from the DNA. Altogether about 160,000 clones are present, 80% to 85% being singletons, with the ten largest covering 14%.

This TCR was sampled from a man between 18 and 35 years old with active or convalescent COVID-19. The specimen sequenced was peripheral blood. V is TRBV5-1 and J is TRBJ2-7, with 9 nucleotides matching TRBD1. The CDR3 nucleotides are TGCGCCAGCAGGTTCTGGACAGGGGAAGCCTACGAGCAGTACTTC. This translates into CASRFWTGEAYEQYF.